This TCR beta chain emerged from a study of T-cell reconstitution after alpha-beta-depleted transplantation in children. Preparation of the TCRbeta library was carried out with unique molecular identifiers. TCRdb used MiXCR to reprocess the PCR reads, holding one entry per CDR3 protein. The profile shows hundreds of thousands of distinct CDR3 sequences, approximately 14% of them singletons. This clonotype was picked up many times. This CDR3 has 12 amino acids. The germline V gene has CDR1 MDHEN and CDR2 SYDVKM. The TCR was taken from a girl between 2 and 10 years old with congenital amegakaryocytic thrombocytopenia, due to receive a stem cell transplant. This chain connects TRBV28 to TRBJ1-5; the match to TRBD1 covers 9 bases. The specimen comprised PBMCs, sampled before TCRalphabeta/CD19-depleted stem cell transplant. The CDR3 coding sequence is TGTGGCGCGACAGGGGGGAATCAGCCCCAGCATTTT. Amino acid sequence: CGATGGNQPQHF.